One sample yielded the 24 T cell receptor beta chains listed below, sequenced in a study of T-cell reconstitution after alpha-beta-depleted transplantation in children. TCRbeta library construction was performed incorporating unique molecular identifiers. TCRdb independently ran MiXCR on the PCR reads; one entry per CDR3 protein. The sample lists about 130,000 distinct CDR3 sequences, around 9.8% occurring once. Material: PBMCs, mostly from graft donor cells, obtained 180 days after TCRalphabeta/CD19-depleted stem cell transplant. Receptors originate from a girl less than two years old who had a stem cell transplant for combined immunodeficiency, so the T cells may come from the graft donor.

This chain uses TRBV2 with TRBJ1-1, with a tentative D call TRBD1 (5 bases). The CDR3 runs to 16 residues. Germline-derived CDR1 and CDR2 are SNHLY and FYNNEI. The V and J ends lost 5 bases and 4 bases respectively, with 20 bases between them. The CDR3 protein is CASSTIWGPGPTEAFF. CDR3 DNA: TGTGCCAGCAGTACCATCTGGGGTCCGGGGCCCACTGAAGCTTTCTTT.

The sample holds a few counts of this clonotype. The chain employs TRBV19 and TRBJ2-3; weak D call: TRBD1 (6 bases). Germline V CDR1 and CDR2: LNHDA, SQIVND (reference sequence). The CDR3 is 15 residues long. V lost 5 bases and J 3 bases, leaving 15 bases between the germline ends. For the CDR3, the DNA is TGTGCCAGTAGTGCCCAGGGGTCTGGAACAGATACGCAGTATTTT. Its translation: CASSAQGSGTDTQYF.

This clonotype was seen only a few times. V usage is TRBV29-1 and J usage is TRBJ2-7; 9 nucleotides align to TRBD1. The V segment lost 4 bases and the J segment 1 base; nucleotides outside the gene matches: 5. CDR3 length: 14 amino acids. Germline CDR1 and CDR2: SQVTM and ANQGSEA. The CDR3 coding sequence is TGCAGCGTTGTGGGTGGGACAGGGTCCTACGAGCAGTACTTC. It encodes CSVVGGTGSYEQYF.

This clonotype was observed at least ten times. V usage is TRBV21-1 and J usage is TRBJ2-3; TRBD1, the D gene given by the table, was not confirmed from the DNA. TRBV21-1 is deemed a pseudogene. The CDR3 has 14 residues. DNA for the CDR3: TGTGCCAGCAGCGCCGGGACAGGGGCAGATACGCAGTATTTT. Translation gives CASSAGTGADTQYF.

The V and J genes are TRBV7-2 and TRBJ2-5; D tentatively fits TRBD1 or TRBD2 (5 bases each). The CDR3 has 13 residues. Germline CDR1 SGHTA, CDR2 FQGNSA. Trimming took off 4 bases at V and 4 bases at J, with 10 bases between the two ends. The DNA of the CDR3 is TGTGCCAGCAGCTCGCTGAGGGGAGAGACCCAGTACTTC. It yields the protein CASSSLRGETQYF.

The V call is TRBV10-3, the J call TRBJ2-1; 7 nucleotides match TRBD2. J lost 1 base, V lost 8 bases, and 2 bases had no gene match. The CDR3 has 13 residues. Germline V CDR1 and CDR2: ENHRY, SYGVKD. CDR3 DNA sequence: TGTGCCATCGGACTAGGTTCCTACAATGAGCAGTTCTTC. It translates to CAIGLGSYNEQFF.

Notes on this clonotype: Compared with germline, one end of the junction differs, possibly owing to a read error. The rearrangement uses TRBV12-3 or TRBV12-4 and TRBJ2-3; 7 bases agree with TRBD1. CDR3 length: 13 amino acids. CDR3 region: CASRGTGTDTQYF. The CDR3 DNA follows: TGCGCCAGCAGGGGGACAGGCACAGATACGCAGTATTTT.

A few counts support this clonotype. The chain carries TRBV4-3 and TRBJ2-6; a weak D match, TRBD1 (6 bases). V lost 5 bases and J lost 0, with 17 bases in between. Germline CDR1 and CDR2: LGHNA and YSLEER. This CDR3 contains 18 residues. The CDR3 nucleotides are TGCGCCAGCAGCTACGGGAAGGACAGCCTCTCTGGGGCCAACGTCCTGACTTTC. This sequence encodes CASSYGKDSLSGANVLTF.

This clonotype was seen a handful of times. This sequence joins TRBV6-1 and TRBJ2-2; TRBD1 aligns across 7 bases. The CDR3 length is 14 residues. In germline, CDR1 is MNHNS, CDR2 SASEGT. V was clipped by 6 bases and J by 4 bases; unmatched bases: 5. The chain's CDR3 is CASRGDRFTGELFF. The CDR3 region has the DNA TGTGCCAGCAGGGGGGACAGATTCACCGGGGAGCTGTTTTTT.

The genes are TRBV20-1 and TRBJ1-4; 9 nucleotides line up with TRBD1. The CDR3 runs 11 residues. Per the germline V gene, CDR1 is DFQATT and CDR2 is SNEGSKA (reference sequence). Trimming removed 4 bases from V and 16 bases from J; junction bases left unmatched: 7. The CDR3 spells CSATLRDREFF. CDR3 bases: TGCAGTGCTACCCTAAGGGACAGGGAGTTTTTT.

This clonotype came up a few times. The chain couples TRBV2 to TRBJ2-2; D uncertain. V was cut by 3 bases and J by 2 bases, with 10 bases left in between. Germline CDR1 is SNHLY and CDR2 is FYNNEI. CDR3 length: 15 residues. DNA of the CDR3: TGTGCCAGCAGTGAGTCTAGAGCTAACACCGGGGAGCTGTTTTTT. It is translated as CASSESRANTGELFF.

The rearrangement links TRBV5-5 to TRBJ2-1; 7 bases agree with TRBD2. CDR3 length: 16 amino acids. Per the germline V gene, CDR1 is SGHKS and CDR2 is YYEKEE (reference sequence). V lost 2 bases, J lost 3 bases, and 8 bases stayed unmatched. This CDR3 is CASSFRLALYYNEQFF. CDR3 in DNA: TGTGCCAGCAGCTTCCGACTAGCCCTATACTACAATGAGCAGTTCTTC.

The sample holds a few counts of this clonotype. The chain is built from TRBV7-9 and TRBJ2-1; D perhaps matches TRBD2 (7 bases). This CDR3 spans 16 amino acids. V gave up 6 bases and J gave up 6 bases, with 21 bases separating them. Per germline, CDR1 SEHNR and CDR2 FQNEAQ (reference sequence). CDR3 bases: TGTGCCAGCAGTCTGGGGGGGGCGCTAAGGTCCAATGAGCAGTTCTTC. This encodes CASSLGGALRSNEQFF.

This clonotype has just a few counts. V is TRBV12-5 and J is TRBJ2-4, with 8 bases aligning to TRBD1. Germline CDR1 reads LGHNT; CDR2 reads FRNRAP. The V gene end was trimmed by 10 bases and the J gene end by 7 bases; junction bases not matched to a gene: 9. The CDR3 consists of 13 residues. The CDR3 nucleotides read TGTGCTAAGCACCCAGGGGGCAAGAACATTCAGTACTTC. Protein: CAKHPGGKNIQYF.

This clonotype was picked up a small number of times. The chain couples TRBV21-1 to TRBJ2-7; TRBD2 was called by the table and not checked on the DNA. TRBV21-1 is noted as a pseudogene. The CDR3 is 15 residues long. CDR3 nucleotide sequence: TGTGCCAGCCCCACTAGCGGGGGGGCCGACCACGAGCAGTACTTC. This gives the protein CASPTSGGADHEQYF.

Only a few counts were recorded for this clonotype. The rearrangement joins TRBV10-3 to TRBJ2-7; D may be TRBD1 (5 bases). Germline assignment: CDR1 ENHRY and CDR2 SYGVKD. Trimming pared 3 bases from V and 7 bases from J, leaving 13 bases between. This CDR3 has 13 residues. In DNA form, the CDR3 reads TGTGCCATCAGTGAATCGGTTAGGGGAGAGCAGTACTTC. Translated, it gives CAISESVRGEQYF.

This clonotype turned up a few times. CDR3 residues: CSARGQGSNEQFF. The CDR3 coding sequence is TGCAGTGCTAGGGGCCAGGGCTCCAATGAGCAGTTCTTC. The chain recombines TRBV20-1 with TRBJ2-1, with D possibly TRBD1 on 5 matching bases. The germline V gene encodes CDR1 DFQATT and CDR2 SNEGSKA (reference sequence). This CDR3 contains 13 residues. V was cut by 3 bases and J by 6 bases, with 12 bases left in between.

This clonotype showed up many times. CDR3 DNA: TGTGCCATCAGTGAGTCGCTTCCAGGGAGATATGGCTACACCTTC. This translates into CAISESLPGRYGYTF. The J gene is TRBJ1-2, the V gene TRBV10-3; D perhaps matches TRBD1 (5 bases). The CDR3 spans 15 residues. Germline V CDR1 and CDR2: ENHRY, SYGVKD. The germline V and J ends were trimmed by 0 bases and 5 bases, with 13 bases remaining between them.

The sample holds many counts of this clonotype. CDR3 sequence: CASRPTSGSGNEQFF. Here the CDR3 DNA reads TGTGCCAGCAGGCCGACTAGCGGGAGTGGGAATGAGCAGTTCTTC. This sequence joins TRBV5-8 and TRBJ2-1, with 12 bases aligning to TRBD2. V dropped 5 bases and J dropped 7; count of bases not matched to a gene: 7. Looked up from germline, CDR1 is SGHTS and CDR2 is YDEGEE. CDR3 length: 15 residues.

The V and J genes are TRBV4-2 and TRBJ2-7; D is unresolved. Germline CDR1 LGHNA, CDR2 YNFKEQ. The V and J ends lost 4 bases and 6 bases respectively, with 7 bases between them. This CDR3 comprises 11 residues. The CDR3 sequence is CASSRFGEQYF. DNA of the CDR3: TGTGCCAGCAGCCGCTTCGGCGAGCAGTACTTC.

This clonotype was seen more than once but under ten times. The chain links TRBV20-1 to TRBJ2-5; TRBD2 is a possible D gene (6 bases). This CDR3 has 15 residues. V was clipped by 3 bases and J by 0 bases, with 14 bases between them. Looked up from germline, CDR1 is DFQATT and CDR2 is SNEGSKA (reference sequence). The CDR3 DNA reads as TGCAGTGCTAGTTTACTAGCAGTGTACCAAGAGACCCAGTACTTC. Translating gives CSASLLAVYQETQYF.

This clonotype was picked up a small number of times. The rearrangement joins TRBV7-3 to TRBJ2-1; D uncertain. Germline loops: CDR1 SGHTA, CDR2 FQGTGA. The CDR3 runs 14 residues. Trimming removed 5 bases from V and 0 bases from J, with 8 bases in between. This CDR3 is CASSPGPSYNEQFF. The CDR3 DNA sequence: TGTGCCAGCAGCCCCGGACCCTCCTACAATGAGCAGTTCTTC.

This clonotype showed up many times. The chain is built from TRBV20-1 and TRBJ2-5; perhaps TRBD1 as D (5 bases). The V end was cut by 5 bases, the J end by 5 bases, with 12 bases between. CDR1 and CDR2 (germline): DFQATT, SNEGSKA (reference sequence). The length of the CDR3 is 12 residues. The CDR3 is CSAGAARETQYF. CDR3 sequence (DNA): TGCAGTGCTGGGGCCGCTCGGGAGACCCAGTACTTC.

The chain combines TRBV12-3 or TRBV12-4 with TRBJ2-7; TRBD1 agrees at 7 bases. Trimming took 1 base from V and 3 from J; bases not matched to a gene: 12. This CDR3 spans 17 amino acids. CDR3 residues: CASSLGQGKVFGYEQYF. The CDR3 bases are TGTGCCAGCAGTTTAGGACAGGGAAAGGTCTTTGGCTACGAGCAGTACTTC.